One and the same sample provided the 10 T cell receptor beta chains below, sequenced in a study of T-cell reconstitution after alpha-beta-depleted transplantation in children. Unique molecular identifiers were incorporated into the prepared TCRbeta library. MiXCR, applied by TCRdb to the PCR reads, yields one record per CDR3 protein. This table has some 440,000 distinct CDR3 sequences, around 15% appearing once. The starting material was PBMCs, mostly from graft donor cells, obtained 360 days after TCRalphabeta/CD19-depleted stem cell transplant. The source of these receptors is a boy less than two years old who had a stem cell transplant for Wiskott-Aldrich syndrome, so the T cells may come from the graft donor.

The chain couples TRBV5-1 to TRBJ2-7; TRBD2 agrees at 12 bases. The CDR3 sequence is 17 residues long. The V segment lost 2 bases and the J segment 2 bases; nucleotides outside the gene matches: 8. From germline, CDR1 is SGHRS and CDR2 YFSETQ. The chain's CDR3 is CASSLGASGGAPYEQYF. The CDR3 coding sequence is TGCGCCAGCAGCTTAGGTGCTAGCGGGGGGGCCCCCTACGAGCAGTACTTC.

About this clonotype itself: Compared with germline, one end of the junction differs, possibly owing to a read error. This chain links TRBV7-8 with TRBJ2-7; 13 bases fit TRBD2. Germline V CDR1 and CDR2: SGHVS, FQNEAQ. The CDR3 is 16 amino acids. The CDR3 DNA sequence: TGTGCCAGCAGCTTAGTTACTAGCGGGAGGGCCTATGAGCAGTACTTC. Its translation is CASSLVTSGRAYEQYF.

This clonotype was found a few times. The CDR3 DNA sequence: TGTGCCAGCAGCTTAGCGCTAGTGGGACACCTCTCCTACGAGCAGTACTTC. Translation: CASSLALVGHLSYEQYF. The V and J genes are TRBV7-2 and TRBJ2-7; a possible D gene is TRBD1 (6 bases). Germline V gene data show CDR1 as SGHTA and CDR2 as FQGNSA. CDR3 length equals 17 residues. Trimming removed 0 bases at V and 0 bases at J, with 15 bases between.

This clonotype was seen many times. The chain employs TRBV5-5 and TRBJ2-3; unclear D gene. The ends were cut back, 4 bases at V and 2 bases at J, with 5 bases in the middle. This CDR3 contains 12 residues. The germline gives CDR1 SGHKS, CDR2 YYEKEE (reference sequence). DNA for the CDR3: TGTGCCAGCAGCCCGTTCACAGATACGCAGTATTTT. Translated: CASSPFTDTQYF.

The J gene is TRBJ2-2, the V gene TRBV12-3 or TRBV12-4; D gene uncertain. V was trimmed by 1 base and J by 4 bases, leaving 7 bases between them. The CDR3 totals 14 residues. The CDR3 spells CASSLERSTGELFF. The CDR3 nucleotides read TGTGCCAGCAGTTTAGAGAGGAGCACCGGGGAGCTGTTTTTT.

This clonotype was counted only a few times. The V gene is TRBV5-1, the J gene TRBJ1-1; TRBD1 aligns across 8 bases. The CDR3 is made up of 14 amino acids. The V gene's germline CDR1 is SGHRS and CDR2 YFSETQ. V gave up 3 bases and J gave up 3 bases; unmatched junction bases: 4. DNA for the CDR3: TGCGCCAGCAGCTCTCAGGGGGCTGACACTGAAGCTTTCTTT. Its translation is CASSSQGADTEAFF.

The chain has TRBV20-1 and TRBJ2-7; D perhaps matches TRBD2 (6 bases). CDR3 size: 14 residues. V lost 4 bases, J lost 3 bases, and 16 bases lay in between. CDR1 is DFQATT, CDR2 SNEGSKA, per germline (reference sequence). CDR3 bases: TGCAGTGCTACCCCTCCGGGACTCCGCTACGAGCAGTACTTC. It specifies CSATPPGLRYEQYF.

This clonotype has more than one count but fewer than ten. This chain links TRBV20-1 with TRBJ2-7; D is possibly TRBD2 (6 bases). Looked up from germline, CDR1 is DFQATT and CDR2 is SNEGSKA (reference sequence). This CDR3 has 14 residues. The V end lost 7 bases, the J end lost 4 bases, and 20 bases lay between the germline ends. CDR3 in amino acids: CSVGPRLEGYEQYF. The CDR3 nucleotides are TGCAGTGTTGGCCCGAGACTAGAGGGATACGAGCAGTACTTC.

This clonotype was detected a few times. This chain links TRBV12-3 or TRBV12-4 with TRBJ2-5; D remains ambiguous. V gave up 3 bases and J gave up 1 base, with 21 bases separating them. CDR3 length equals 18 residues. CDR3 nucleotide sequence: TGTGCCAGCAGTTTTATTTCGCCTCCGAACGAGGCCCAAGAGACCCAGTACTTC. Its translation: CASSFISPPNEAQETQYF.

This clonotype appeared a few times. The V gene is TRBV20-1, the J gene TRBJ2-3, with TRBD2 matching over 7 bases. There are 11 residues in the CDR3. The V gene's germline CDR1 is DFQATT and CDR2 SNEGSKA (reference sequence). The CDR3 bases are TGCGGGGGGGTTGGCACAGATACGCAGTATTTT. Encoded protein: CGGVGTDTQYF.